What follows are 25 T cell receptor beta chains derived from one specimen sequenced in a study of kidney transplant recipient with SARS-CoV-2 infection. TCRdb re-called the reads with MiXCR, one entry per CDR3 protein. The sample yields 200,000 to 300,000 distinct CDR3 sequences, about 30% seen once. The material sequenced was a blood sample, taken at baseline and on roughly day 120 from a kidney transplant recipient. These receptors came from a male patient in his 30s who had COVID-19 and was a kidney transplant recipient. Some of the T cells may derive from the graft donor.

Comment on this clonotype: This may be a read error, as it is one base from a much larger clone. Because it lacks the conserved phenylalanine or tryptophan at the end, this CDR3 is likely a read error. The chain links TRBV6-4 to TRBJ1-2, with unresolved D. The V end lost 5 bases, the J end lost 4 bases, and 23 bases lay between the germline ends. CDR3 length equals 17 residues. CDR1 and CDR2 from the germline V gene are MRHNA and SNTAGT. The CDR3, as DNA: TGTGCCAGCAGTAGATTGCACTCACACGGAAAGACCTATGGCTACACCCTC. Encoded protein: CASSRLHSHGKTYGYTL.

This clonotype showed up many times. V gene TRBV10-2 combines with J gene TRBJ1-5; no clear D. The V and J ends lost 6 bases and 3 bases respectively, with 12 bases between them. This CDR3 contains 14 residues. Germline V gives CDR1 WSHSY, CDR2 SAAADI. The CDR3 region is CASSRGSPNQPQHF. The CDR3 DNA sequence: TGCGCCAGCAGCCGTGGATCCCCCAATCAGCCCCAGCATTTT.

A note on this clonotype: A much bigger clone sits one base away, suggesting this may be a read error. The chain links TRBV6-4 to TRBJ1-2; the D is unclear. Looked up from germline, CDR1 is MRHNA and CDR2 is SNTAGT. V lost 4 bases, J lost 4 bases, and 22 bases lay in between. This CDR3 has 17 amino acids. The CDR3 sequence: CASSGPCPHGKTYGYTF. In nucleotides, the CDR3 is TGTGCCAGCAGTGGACCATGCCCACACGGAAAGACCTATGGCTACACCTTC.

The table lists this clonotype with a count of one. A clone one base away is much larger, so this may be a read error. The gene calls are TRBV7-1 and TRBJ1-2; D not resolved. Being an ORF, TRBV7-1 has a function that is uncertain. The CDR3 is made up of 17 amino acids. V was pared by 9 bases and J by 4 bases, with 27 bases between. CDR3 loop: CARSILIHEGKTYGYTF. Here the CDR3 DNA reads TGTGCCAGAAGCATACTTATTCACGAGGGAAAGACCTATGGCTACACCTTC.

This clonotype showed up many times. The rearrangement links TRBV6-6 to TRBJ2-3; 7 bases are a match to TRBD2. The CDR3 is made up of 14 amino acids. Germline CDR1 is MNHNY and CDR2 is SVGAGI (reference sequence). J gave up 6 bases and V 7 bases, and 10 bases lay outside the gene matches. This chain's CDR3 is CASTQTGGSDTQYF. The CDR3 DNA follows: TGTGCCAGCACCCAAACGGGGGGATCGGATACGCAGTATTTT.

This clonotype was seen many times. The chain employs TRBV2 and TRBJ2-2; D not certain. Germline CDR1 and CDR2: SNHLY and FYNNEI. Trimming cost V 8 bases and J 1 base, with 11 bases left between them. The CDR3 length is 14 residues. CDR3 in amino acids: CASSTGRNTGELFF. The CDR3 DNA is TGTGCCAGCTCGACGGGCCGGAACACCGGGGAGCTGTTTTTT.

About this clonotype: It may be a read error: a sequence one base away is much more abundant. This chain joins TRBV3-1 and TRBJ2-1; no clear D gene. Germline V CDR1 and CDR2: LGHDT, YNNKEL (reference sequence). This CDR3 has 15 residues. V gave up 0 bases and J gave up 4 bases, with 10 bases separating them. The CDR3 coding sequence is TGTGCCAGCAGCCAAGATAGGGCAGAATACAATGAGCAGTTCTTC. Its translation is CASSQDRAEYNEQFF.

Regarding this clonotype: This sequence may be a read error, since a much larger clone differs from it by one base. The chain joins TRBV5-1 to TRBJ1-4; D is possibly TRBD1 (5 bases). Germline lookup yields CDR1 SGHRS and CDR2 YFSETQ. This CDR3 has 17 residues. V lost 0 bases and J 3 bases, leaving 15 bases between the germline ends. CDR3 DNA sequence: TGCGCCAGCAGCTTGGATGTAAGAGGGGCCCCTAATGAAAAACTGTTTTTT. Protein sequence: CASSLDVRGAPNEKLFF.

Turning to this clonotype: Possible read error: a much larger clone is one base away. The chain couples TRBV25-1 to TRBJ2-5; D is unclear. Trimming took off 1 base at V and 11 bases at J, with 8 bases between the two ends. This CDR3 spans 11 amino acids. CDR1 MGHDK and CDR2 SYGVNS come from the germline V gene. This CDR3 is CASSESLGQYF. CDR3 coding DNA: TGTGCCAGCAGTGAATCCCTCGGGCAGTACTTC.

This clonotype has a count of ten or more. The chain combines TRBV24-1 with TRBJ1-2, with D perhaps TRBD1 (5 bases). V lost 6 bases to trimming and J lost 11 bases, with 15 bases between them. The CDR3 loop spans 12 amino acids. CDR1 and CDR2 (germline): KGHDR, SFDVKD. This chain's CDR3 is CATSSGFLGYTF. The DNA of the CDR3 is TGTGCCACCAGTTCAGGGTTTCTCGGTTACACCTTC.

The sample holds many counts of this clonotype. The chain recombines TRBV6-5 with TRBJ1-2; 7 nucleotides align to TRBD1. Germline-derived CDR1 and CDR2 are MNHEY and SVGAGI. Losses at the gene ends were 7 bases for V and 8 bases for J; bases not matched to a gene: 13. The CDR3 is made up of 14 amino acids. CDR3 nucleotides: TGTGCCAGCACCACCAGGGGGAGGGGAGGCGGCTACACCTTC. Translating gives CASTTRGRGGGYTF.

This clonotype was picked up a small number of times. The CDR3 DNA reads as TGCAGTGCCTTGGACGGCCCCAGAGGGGAGCTGTTTTTT. This sequence encodes CSALDGPRGELFF. The chain recombines TRBV20-1 with TRBJ2-2; D unclear. V was cut by 6 bases and J by 8 bases, with 16 bases left in between. CDR1 DFQATT and CDR2 SNEGSKA come from the germline V gene (reference sequence). The CDR3 runs 13 residues.

Remarks on this clonotype: A much larger clonotype is one base distant, so this may be a read error. V gene TRBV20-1 combines with J gene TRBJ2-2; D is uncertain. The V end was cut by 5 bases, the J end by 0 bases, with 10 bases between. CDR1 is DFQATT and CDR2 is SNEGSKA in the germline V gene (reference sequence). The CDR3 covers 14 residues. CDR3 bases: TGCAGTGCTCCCGAGACTTCGAACACCGGGGAGCTGTTTTTT. This codes for CSAPETSNTGELFF.

This clonotype occurred many times. This chain joins TRBV2 and TRBJ1-2; no clear D gene. V was shortened by 11 bases and J by 4 bases, with 11 bases between the two germline ends. The CDR3 consists of 11 residues. Germline-derived CDR1 and CDR2 are SNHLY and FYNNEI. CDR3: CAYPKGYGYTF. CDR3 bases: TGTGCCTACCCGAAAGGCTATGGCTACACCTTC.

This clonotype was seen at least ten times. This chain uses TRBV6-2 or TRBV6-3 with TRBJ2-3, with TRBD2 identical over 7 bases. The CDR3 consists of 15 residues. J gave up 4 bases and V 0 bases, and 4 bases lay outside the gene matches. Germline V gene data show CDR1 as MNHEY and CDR2 as SVGEGT. CDR3: CASSYSKLAADTQYF. CDR3 DNA sequence: TGTGCCAGCAGTTACTCGAAGCTAGCGGCAGATACGCAGTATTTT.

About this clonotype: This sequence may be a read error, since a much larger clone differs from it by one base. The chain carries TRBV30 and TRBJ1-6; D is uncertain. CDR1 is GTSNPN, CDR2 SVGIG, per germline (reference sequence). The CDR3 runs 16 residues. The CDR3 region is CAWSVSGFYRDSPPHF. The DNA for the CDR3 is TGTGCCTGGAGTGTATCGGGATTTTACCGAGATTCACCCCCCCACTTT.

This clonotype has at least ten counts. V is TRBV6-5 and J is TRBJ2-3; D might be TRBD1 or TRBD2, each matching 5 bases. V lost 5 bases, J lost 1 base, and 10 bases lay in between. This CDR3 comprises 14 residues. CDR1 is MNHEY, CDR2 SVGAGI, per germline. CDR3 DNA sequence: TGTGCCAGCAGTGAATTGGGGGGCACAGATACGCAGTATTTT. Translating gives CASSELGGTDTQYF.

The chain uses TRBV7-8 and TRBJ1-6, with 7 bases matching TRBD1. Germline CDR1 is SGHVS and CDR2 is FQNEAQ. This CDR3 region has 14 residues. CDR3 DNA sequence: TGTACTAGCAGCCCGACGGACAGGCAATCACCCCTCCACTTT. The encoded protein is CTSSPTDRQSPLHF.

Turning to this clonotype: A much larger clone lies a single base off, so this may be a read error. V gene TRBV5-8 combines with J gene TRBJ1-2; D uncertain. This CDR3 has 16 amino acids. Germline CDR1 and CDR2: SGHTS and YDEGEE. The V and J ends lost 10 bases and 4 bases respectively, with 26 bases between them. The CDR3 DNA sequence: TGTGCCGGCCTGAAATTTCATCCACGAAAGACCTATGGCTACACCTTC. This translates into CAGLKFHPRKTYGYTF.

In regard to this clonotype: A read error may explain this, as a much larger clone is one base away. The rearrangement joins TRBV19 to TRBJ1-2; D gene ambiguous. CDR3 length equals 10 residues. From germline, CDR1 is LNHDA and CDR2 SQIVND (reference sequence). Trimming shortened V by 6 bases and J by 6 bases, and 5 bases separated the two germline ends. The CDR3 sequence is CASRGNGYTF. The CDR3 DNA reads as TGTGCCAGTAGAGGAAATGGCTACACCTTC. Full variable domain (rest looked up from reference TRBV19 and TRBJ1-2): DGGITQSPKYLFRKEGQNVTLSCEQNLNHDAMYWYRQDPGQGLRLIYYSQIVNDFQKGDIAEGYSVSREKKESFPLTVTSAQKNPTAFYLCASRGNGYTFGSGTRLTVV.

Notes on this clonotype: Here the CDR3 omits its conserved ending phenylalanine or tryptophan, so a read error is the likely source. The chain carries TRBV16 and TRBJ1-2; D call uncertain. CDR3 size: 17 residues. The germline V gene encodes CDR1 KGHSY and CDR2 FQNENV. Trimming pared 5 bases from V and 4 bases from J, leaving 23 bases between. CDR3: CASSIVLVVRKTYGYTL. CDR3 DNA: TGTGCCAGCAGCATTGTGCTGGTCGTTAGAAAGACCTATGGCTACACCCTC.

This clonotype has a count of ten or more. The chain couples TRBV16 to TRBJ1-1; D is unclear. CDR1 and CDR2 (germline): KGHSY, FQNENV. CDR3 length equals 14 residues. Trimming took off 4 bases at V and 2 bases at J, with 11 bases between the two ends. CDR3 coding DNA: TGTGCCAGCAGCCCAGCCAGGCACAACACTGAAGCTTTCTTT. Translated, it gives CASSPARHNTEAFF.

This clonotype was recorded at least ten times. The chain's CDR3 is CARLLVVVRKTYGYTF. As DNA, the CDR3 is TGTGCCAGATTGTTGGTAGTGGTGAGAAAGACCTATGGCTACACCTTC. This chain uses TRBV5-3 with TRBJ1-2; unclear D gene. TRBV5-3 carries the ORF label, with uncertain function. This CDR3 has 16 amino acids. V was pared by 7 bases and J by 4 bases, with 23 bases between.

About this clonotype: A read error may be the cause here, since a much bigger clone is one base away. The chain recombines TRBV19 with TRBJ2-6, with D perhaps TRBD1 or TRBD2 (5 bases each). Germline CDR1 reads LNHDA; CDR2 reads SQIVND (reference sequence). The CDR3 totals 15 residues. The CDR3 here is CTSTRRGPGANVLTF. For the CDR3, the DNA is TGTACCAGTACCCGCCGGGGCCCTGGGGCCAACGTCCTGACTTTC.

Note on this clonotype: A read error is possible here, since a much larger clone lies one base away. The chain is built from TRBV6-5 and TRBJ2-2; D is undetermined. The CDR3 extends over 14 amino acids. Germline V gives CDR1 MNHEY, CDR2 SVGAGI. The V end was cut by 1 base, the J end by 7 bases, with 10 bases between. The CDR3 sequence is CASSYLISIGELFF. As DNA, the CDR3 is TGTGCCAGCAGTTACTTGATCAGCATCGGGGAGCTGTTTTTT.